These T cell receptor beta chains were read from a single sample in a study of T and B cells in COVID-19 patients. TCRdb processed the multiplex PCR reads anew with MiXCR; each CDR3 protein has one entry. The repertoire has approximately 17,000 distinct CDR3 sequences, around 30% of them found once; the top ten carry 4% to 5.5%. Sequencing was performed on blood. The receptors shown here come from a human donor who had recovered from COVID-19. The CDR3 runs from the conserved cysteine through the conserved F or W. D genes are given only for firm matches. A row's size may be missing; if present it is once, few, many or a size class.

V,D,J,size,CDR3,DNA
TRBV6-2/TRBV6-3,TRBD1,TRBJ2-3,many,CASSSTGQPTDTQYF,TGTGCCAGCAGTTCCACGGGACAGCCCACAGATACGCAGTATTTT
TRBV6-6,NA,TRBJ2-7,many,CASSDFYEQYF,TGTGCCAGCAGTGACTTCTACGAGCAGTACTTC
TRBV24-1,NA,TRBJ2-3,few,CATSDYPDTQYF,TGTGCCACCAGTGACTATCCAGATACGCAGTATTTT
TRBV6-5,NA,TRBJ1-1,few,CASSYSGGRTEAFF,TGTGCCAGCAGTTACTCCGGGGGCAGAACTGAAGCTTTCTTT
TRBV27,NA,TRBJ1-2,NA,CASSLSLGDYGYTF,TGTGCCAGCAGTTTATCGTTAGGGGACTATGGCTACACCTTC
TRBV29-1,NA,TRBJ2-5,NA,CSVSTYETQYF,TGCAGCGTCAGCACGTACGAGACCCAGTACTTC
TRBV9,NA,TRBJ2-7,NA,CASSRWDGTYEQYF,TGTGCCAGCAGCCGATGGGACGGAACCTACGAGCAGTACTTC
TRBV19,NA,TRBJ2-1,medium-sized,CASSILTGNEQFF,TGTGCCAGTAGTATTCTGACGGGAAATGAGCAGTTCTTC
TRBV11-2,NA,TRBJ2-7,NA,CASSIQYEQYF,TGTGCCAGCAGCATACAGTACGAGCAGTACTTC
TRBV11-1,NA,TRBJ2-3,NA,CASSLASRDTQYF,TGTGCCAGCAGCTTGGCGAGCCGGGATACGCAGTATTTT
TRBV6-1,NA,TRBJ2-4,many,CASRTSGDDIQYF,TGTGCCAGCCGGACCTCCGGGGACGACATTCAGTACTTC
TRBV19,NA,TRBJ1-2,many,CASSPRGYYGYTF,TGTGCCAGTAGTCCGAGAGGGTACTATGGCTACACCTTC
TRBV10-3,NA,TRBJ2-7,NA,CAISESGGRNYEQYF,TGTGCCATCAGTGAGTCGGGAGGACGGAACTACGAGCAGTACTTC
TRBV6-5,TRBD1,TRBJ2-7,NA,CASSYLGQGVPYEQYF,TGTGCCAGCAGTTACCTTGGACAGGGAGTTCCCTACGAGCAGTACTTC
TRBV6-1,NA,TRBJ2-7,many,CASSFGQEGSYEQYF,TGTGCCAGCAGCTTCGGACAGGAGGGTTCCTACGAGCAGTACTTC
TRBV18,NA,TRBJ1-1,NA,CASSPSGGDTEAFF,TGTGCCAGCTCACCATCGGGAGGAGACACTGAAGCTTTCTTT
TRBV19,NA,TRBJ1-5,NA,CASSIQGGYQPQHF,TGTGCCAGTAGCATACAGGGAGGGTATCAGCCCCAGCATTTT
TRBV7-9,NA,TRBJ2-5,few,CASSNHRRGQETQYF,TGTGCCAGCAGCAATCACAGGAGGGGGCAGGAGACCCAGTACTTC